The 12 T cell receptor beta chains below were found in one sample sequenced in a study of blood T cell repertoires in COVID-19. Sequencing used immunoSEQ multiplex PCR; TCRdb keeps in-frame clones, though not all of them. This sample has about 97,000 clones; around nine tenths occur once, and the top ten carry 15%. Sample: peripheral blood. The receptors originated from a human donor in a cohort sampled during active COVID-19.

Only one count was recorded for this clone. The chain recombines TRBV19 with TRBJ2-1, with 8 bases that match TRBD1. V lost 7 bases to trimming and J lost 4 bases; unmatched junction nucleotides: 6. From germline, CDR1 is LNHDA and CDR2 SQIVND (reference sequence). The CDR3 consists of 14 residues. CDR3 coding DNA: TGTGCCAGTACCCCGCAGGGGGCTTACAATGAGCAGTTCTTC. Translating it yields CASTPQGAYNEQFF.

CDR3 sequence (DNA): TGTGCCAGCAGTTATCATCCCACTGAAGCTTTCTTT. Protein: CASSYHPTEAFF. This chain connects TRBV6-2 or TRBV6-3 to TRBJ1-1; D remains unclear. The CDR3 is made up of 12 amino acids. Trimming took 3 bases from V and 4 from J, leaving 6 bases between them. Germline V CDR1 and CDR2: MNHEY, SVGEGT.

This chain links TRBV5-4 with TRBJ2-5; D ambiguous. Germline V gives CDR1 SGHNT, CDR2 YYREEE (reference sequence). Deletions cut 5 bases from V and 5 bases from J, with 7 bases between. This CDR3 spans 11 amino acids. CDR3 in amino acids: CASSLSETQYF. The CDR3 nucleotides are TGTGCCAGCAGTTTATCGGAGACCCAGTACTTC. The whole variable domain, filled in from reference TRBV5-4 and TRBJ2-5, reads ETGVTQSPTHLIKTRGQQVTLRCSSQSGHNTVSWYQQALGQGPQFIFQYYREEENGRGNFPPRFSGLQFPNYSSELNVNALELDDSALYLCASSLSETQYFGPGTRLLVL.

With respect to this clone: At one of its ends the junction is not consistent with the germline gene, which may arise from a read error. The chain employs TRBV5-4 and TRBJ2-4, with 8 bases fitting TRBD2. Germline CDR1 SGHNT, CDR2 YYREEE (reference sequence). This CDR3 contains 15 residues. DNA for the CDR3: TGTGCTAGCAGCCCGGGGGGGGAAGCCAAAAACATTCAGTACTTC. Encoded protein: CASSPGGEAKNIQYF.

This rearrangement joins TRBV29-1 to TRBJ2-1; 7 positions match TRBD2. This CDR3 is built from 14 residues. In germline, CDR1 is SQVTM, CDR2 ANQGSEA. J lost 6 bases, V lost 6 bases, and 11 bases had no gene match. For the CDR3, the DNA is TGCAGCGTCCGCGACTTGGGGGGGTCCAATGAGCAGTTCTTC. Translating it yields CSVRDLGGSNEQFF.

CDR3 DNA sequence: TGCAGCGGTGGCCGGGATAATGAAAAACTGTTTTTT. Protein: CSGGRDNEKLFF. The V gene is TRBV29-1, the J gene TRBJ1-4; D is unresolved. CDR1 is SQVTM, CDR2 ANQGSEA, per germline. The V end was cut by 7 bases, the J end by 4 bases, with 10 bases between. The length of the CDR3 is 12 residues.

The chain couples TRBV5-8 to TRBJ1-2; the match to TRBD1 covers 9 bases. Trimming removed 0 bases from V and 2 bases from J; junction bases left unmatched: 5. The V gene's germline CDR1 is SGHTS and CDR2 YDEGEE. The length of the CDR3 is 16 residues. In nucleotides, the CDR3 is TGTGCCAGCAGCTTGGCGGGGACAGGGTCGAACTATGGCTACACCTTC. Translated: CASSLAGTGSNYGYTF. The full variable domain, completed using reference TRBV5-8 and TRBJ1-2, is EAGVTQSPTHLIKTRGQQATLRCSPISGHTSVYWYQQALGLGLQFLLWYDEGEERNRGNFPPRFSGRQFPNYSSELNVNALELEDSALYLCASSLAGTGSNYGYTFGSGTRLTVV.

The chain is built from TRBV18 and TRBJ1-2, with 9 bases matching TRBD1. V shed 5 bases and J 7 bases; nucleotides not matched to a gene: 5. Germline CDR1 and CDR2: KGHSH and LQKENI. The CDR3 is 13 amino acids. Here the CDR3 DNA reads TGTGCCAGCTCAGAGGACAGGGGCGGTGGCTACACCTTC. This encodes CASSEDRGGGYTF.

The V call is TRBV19, the J call TRBJ2-2; 8 bases are shared with TRBD1. This CDR3 spans 17 amino acids. Trimming at V came to 5 bases and at J to 4 bases, leaving 12 bases not matched to a gene. Per the germline V gene, CDR1 is LNHDA and CDR2 is SQIVND (reference sequence). CDR3 region: CASSPRGQAGGTGELFF. CDR3 DNA: TGTGCCAGTAGTCCCCGGGGACAGGCCGGTGGCACCGGGGAGCTGTTTTTT.

This sequence joins TRBV5-8 and TRBJ2-7, with D unresolved. The CDR3 consists of 11 residues. CDR1 and CDR2 (germline): SGHTS, YDEGEE. V lost 3 bases to trimming and J lost 6 bases, with 7 bases between them. CDR3 coding DNA: TGTGCCAGCAGCTCCTTTTTCGAGCAGTACTTC. This codes for CASSSFFEQYF.

The genes are TRBV27 and TRBJ2-1, with 8 bases that match TRBD2. Germline CDR1 is MNHEY and CDR2 is SMNVEV (reference sequence). This CDR3 has 17 residues. V lost 5 bases to trimming and J lost 8 bases; unmatched junction nucleotides: 17. CDR3 loop: CASSTHRASGSLDEQFF. In nucleotides, the CDR3 is TGTGCCAGCAGTACCCACCGAGCGAGCGGGAGTTTGGATGAGCAGTTCTTC.

This chain connects TRBV20-1 to TRBJ1-2; D may be TRBD1 (5 bases). The CDR3 loop spans 11 amino acids. V was clipped by 1 base and J by 8 bases, with 8 bases between them. Germline CDR1 and CDR2: DFQATT and SNEGSKA (reference sequence). In DNA form, the CDR3 reads TGCAGTGCTAGAGTCCCAGGGGGCTACACCTTC. Protein product: CSARVPGGYTF.